This TCR beta chain was identified in a study of OX40 agonist ivuxolimab in advanced cancers. Only in-frame clones appear in the TCRdb table, and some are missing; sequencing was by immunoSEQ multiplex PCR. In the table there are tens of thousands of clones, roughly 88% of which are singletons. In regard to this clone: Its specificity is not known.

Study-wide results and caveats: With doses of 0.1 to 3.0 mg/kg, CD4+ and CD8+ blood T cells had undergone clonal expansion by week 6.

CDR1 and CDR2 from the germline V gene are SGHVS and FNYEAQ. Unmatched junction bases numbered 7, after V lost 3 bases and J lost 0 bases. The CDR3 runs 17 residues. The chain uses TRBV7-6 and TRBJ2-7; the match to TRBD2 covers 11 bases. The sequencing here drew on CD4+ or CD8+ T cells sorted from blood, taken in a trial of the OX40 agonist ivuxolimab. The clonotype comes from an adult with an advanced solid tumor such as melanoma, head and neck, liver or kidney cancer. DNA of the CDR3: TGTGCCAGCAGCTTGGGACCGGGACTAGCGGCCTCCTACGAGCAGTACTTC. This gives the protein CASSLGPGLAASYEQYF.